The clone carrying this TCR beta chain was seen more than once but under ten times. The data derive from a study of cytotoxic CD8 clonotypes in ibrutinib-treated CLL. Only in-frame clones appear in the TCRdb table, and some are missing; sequencing was by immunoSEQ multiplex PCR. Among some 130,000 clones listed, approximately 80% were seen once. Germline loops: CDR1 SGDLS, CDR2 YYNGEE. After removal of 2 bases from V and 6 bases from J, the junction contained 6 bases not matched to a gene. CDR3 length: 14 amino acids. The V call is TRBV9, the J call TRBJ2-3, with 7 bases that match TRBD1. Source: PBMCs, taken after 24 months of ibrutinib treatment. The sequence came from a human donor with chronic lymphocytic leukemia. This chain's CDR3 is CASSVPAQGDTQYF. The CDR3 DNA follows: TGTGCCAGCAGCGTCCCCGCACAGGGGGATACGCAGTATTTT.